This is a list of T cell receptor beta chains from one sample in a study of blood T cell repertoires in COVID-19. Profiling relied on immunoSEQ multiplex PCR, and the TCRdb table lists in-frame clones only, not all of them. The sample yields some 170,000 clones, 65% to 85% seen once. Sequencing used peripheral blood. The origin of the receptors is a woman in her thirties or forties with COVID-19, enrolled during active disease. The CDR3 runs from the conserved cysteine through the conserved F or W. The order of the fields is D gene, CDR3 length, J gene, V gene, clone size, CDR3 DNA, CDR3 protein. A D gene is named only where the DNA matches it firmly. Expanded clones are given a class, and other clones once, few, many or no size at all.

>TRBD1|13|TRBJ1-2|TRBV29-1|NA
TGCAGCGCTGAGACAGGGAGGCCCTATGGCTACACCTTC
CSAETGRPYGYTF
>NA|13|TRBJ1-1|TRBV12-5|few
TGTGCTAGTGGTTTTCAGGCGAACACTGAAGCTTTCTTT
CASGFQANTEAFF
>NA|15|TRBJ1-2|TRBV19|NA
TGTGCCAGTACTCCTTTTGGGGCCTCGGTTTATGGCTACACCTTC
CASTPFGASVYGYTF
>NA|12|TRBJ2-7|TRBV28|NA
TGTGCCACTTACAGGGTCGGGTACGAGCAGTACTTC
CATYRVGYEQYF
>NA|16|TRBJ2-3|TRBV6-6|once
TGTGCCAGCAAGGAGGGGGGGAAATGGCGCACAGATACGCAGTATTTT
CASKEGGKWRTDTQYF
>TRBD1|15|TRBJ2-7|TRBV7-7|NA
TGTGCCAGCAGCGACCGACAGGGGCCTACCTACGAGCAGTACTTC
CASSDRQGPTYEQYF
>NA|12|TRBJ1-1|TRBV5-6|NA
TGTGCCAGCAGCTTCATGAACACTGAAGCTTTCTTT
CASSFMNTEAFF
>NA|12|TRBJ2-5|TRBV2|NA
TGTGCCAGCAAAGCCCCGATGGAGACCCAGTACTTC
CASKAPMETQYF
>NA|17|TRBJ2-3|TRBV5-4|NA
TGTGCCAGCGACTCCCTCAGGAGGGGTGGGAGCACAGATACGCAGTATTTT
CASDSLRRGGSTDTQYF
>NA|17|TRBJ2-7|TRBV14|NA
TGTGCCAGCAGCAATCAACTAGGGAAGGAAAACTCCTACGAGCAGTACTTC
CASSNQLGKENSYEQYF
>TRBD2|16|TRBJ2-3|TRBV9|NA
TGTGCCAGCAGCAGATGGGAGACTAGCGGGACTGATACGCAGTATTTT
CASSRWETSGTDTQYF
>NA|14|TRBJ1-2|TRBV5-1|few
TGCGCCAGCACAGGTGGAGGGGATGGCTATGGCTACACCTTC
CASTGGGDGYGYTF
>NA|13|TRBJ1-6|TRBV6-6|once
TGTGCCAGCAGGGCAGGGCAGGGTTCACCCCTCCACTTT
CASRAGQGSPLHF
>TRBD1|13|TRBJ2-3|TRBV10-1|NA
TGCGCCACGTCGACAGGGGCGAGCGATACGCAGTATTTT
CATSTGASDTQYF
>NA|14|TRBJ1-5|TRBV6-4|NA
TGTGCCAGCAGTGCAGGGTGGGGCGGCCAGCCCCAGCATTTT
CASSAGWGGQPQHF
>NA|16|TRBJ1-3|TRBV7-9|NA
TGTGCCAGCAGCCCCCTCGGGGTTCTAGCTGGAAACACCATATATTTT
CASSPLGVLAGNTIYF
>NA|11|TRBJ2-7|TRBV28|NA
TGTGCCAGCATAAGGGGTAGCCAGCAGTACTTC
CASIRGSQQYF
>TRBD1|15|TRBJ1-2|TRBV5-1|NA
TGCGCCAGCAGCTCCCTCGGACAGGGTAACTATGGCTACACCTTC
CASSSLGQGNYGYTF
>TRBD1|15|TRBJ1-4|TRBV6-5|NA
TGTGCCAGCAGTTACGGGACAGCCCGAAGTGAAAAACTGTTTTTT
CASSYGTARSEKLFF
>NA|12|TRBJ2-3|TRBV11-3|NA
TGTGCCAGCAGCTACCAGTCCAATACGCAGTATTTT
CASSYQSNTQYF
>NA|13|TRBJ1-5|TRBV7-2|NA
TGTGCCAGCAGTCAGATCAAGTCTCAGCCCCAGCATTTT
CASSQIKSQPQHF
>NA|15|TRBJ1-1|TRBV6-4|once
TGTGCCAGCAGTGACTCGCGGCAGGGCAAAGTTTGGGCTTTCTTT
CASSDSRQGKVWAFF
>NA|14|TRBJ1-2|TRBV6-5|NA
TGTGCCAGCGGTAAGGACGGGAGAAACTATGGCTACACCTTC
CASGKDGRNYGYTF
>TRBD1|15|TRBJ1-2|TRBV4-1|NA
TGCGCCAGCAGCCAAGATGAGGGACAGCACTATGGCTACACCTTC
CASSQDEGQHYGYTF
>NA|15|TRBJ1-2|TRBV2|NA
TGTGCCAGCAGTGAGACAGAGGTTGAAGGCTCCGGCTACACCTTC
CASSETEVEGSGYTF
>NA|13|TRBJ2-7|TRBV27|NA
TGTGCCAGCAGTTCTGGACAGACCTACGAGCAGTACTTC
CASSSGQTYEQYF
>NA|15|TRBJ2-7|TRBV6-1|NA
TGTGCCAGCAGTGAAGCGGAGGGGACCGCCTACGAGCAGTACTTC
CASSEAEGTAYEQYF
>NA|14|TRBJ1-4|TRBV6-6|NA
TGTGCCAGCAGGGGGGCAACCAGTAATGAAAAACTGTTTTTT
CASRGATSNEKLFF
>TRBD1|14|TRBJ1-2|TRBV7-3|NA
TGTGCCAGCAGCAAAAGACAGGGGAACTATGGCTACACCTTC
CASSKRQGNYGYTF
>NA|13|TRBJ2-7|TRBV27|NA
TGTGCCAGCAGTTTTAGGCCAGGGCACGAGCAGTACTTC
CASSFRPGHEQYF
>NA|12|TRBJ1-5|TRBV19|NA
TGTGCCAGCCTCTCGGGCAATCAGCCCCAGCATTTT
CASLSGNQPQHF
>NA|13|TRBJ2-3|TRBV4-1|NA
TGCGCCAGCAGCCTAGCGGGCACAGATACGCAGTATTTT
CASSLAGTDTQYF
>NA|14|TRBJ1-5|TRBV9|NA
TGTGCCAGCGGGGCACGGGGGAGCAATCAGCCCCAGCATTTT
CASGARGSNQPQHF
>NA|14|TRBJ2-1|TRBV27|NA
TGTGCCAGCACTTTCTCGGGGTCCTACAATGAGCAGTTCTTC
CASTFSGSYNEQFF
>NA|13|TRBJ2-3|TRBV2|few
TGTGCCAGCAGGGCTAGCAGCACAGATACGCAGTATTTT
CASRASSTDTQYF
>NA|12|TRBJ1-2|TRBV28|NA
TGTGCCAGCAGGGGGCCGAGCTATGGCTACACCTTC
CASRGPSYGYTF
>NA|14|TRBJ1-6|TRBV5-6|once
TGTGCCAGCAGCTTGGCAGGTTTTAATTCACCCCTCCACTTT
CASSLAGFNSPLHF
>NA|15|TRBJ1-4|TRBV5-6|NA
TGTGCCAGCAGCTTGGGTCGTAACCCGAGGGAAAAACTGTTTTTT
CASSLGRNPREKLFF
>TRBD1|11|TRBJ2-7|TRBV6-5|NA
TGTGCCAGCAGAACAGGGGTCGAGCAGTACTTC
CASRTGVEQYF
>NA|13|TRBJ2-7|TRBV7-7|few
TGTGCTAGCAGCCGACAGACTGGCTACGAGCAGTACTTC
CASSRQTGYEQYF
>NA|18|TRBJ1-6|TRBV5-4|NA
TGTGCCAGCAGCTCCCCAGATATTCAGGGGCCCTATAATTCACCCCTCCACTTT
CASSSPDIQGPYNSPLHF
>TRBD1|17|TRBJ2-6|TRBV5-1|NA
TGCGCCAGCAGCGGACAGGTCTCGAACTCTGGGGCCAACGTCCTGACTTTC
CASSGQVSNSGANVLTF
>NA|13|TRBJ2-5|TRBV28|NA
TGTGCCAGCAGCATGGCAGGGCAAGAGACCCAGTACTTC
CASSMAGQETQYF
>TRBD1|17|TRBJ1-3|TRBV4-2|NA
TGTGCCAGCAGCCAAGATCGGGACAGGGGGAGAGGAAACACCATATATTTT
CASSQDRDRGRGNTIYF
>TRBD2|15|TRBJ2-7|TRBV5-6|NA
TGTGCCAGCAGCCCGAAGGGAGGGAATAAACGCGAGCAGTACTTC
CASSPKGGNKREQYF
>TRBD2|17|TRBJ2-1|TRBV3-1/TRBV3-2|NA
TGTGCCAGCAGCCAAGATGTGGAGGCCGGGAGGAACCGTGAGCAGTTCTTC
CASSQDVEAGRNREQFF
>NA|13|TRBJ1-5|TRBV6-5|NA
TGTGCCAGCCTCGTTACGGGGGGCCAGCCCCAGCATTTT
CASLVTGGQPQHF
>TRBD2|15|TRBJ2-5|TRBV5-1|once
TGCGCCAGCAGCTTGGCGGGGGGGGCCCAAGAGACCCAGTACTTC
CASSLAGGAQETQYF
>NA|14|TRBJ1-2|TRBV6-6|NA
TGTGCCAGCAGTTACTCGGCGGCTAACTATGGCTACACCTTC
CASSYSAANYGYTF
>NA|15|TRBJ2-7|TRBV6-6|NA
TGTGCCAGCAGCCCGCAGGGCCCCTTGTCCTACGAGCAGTACTTC
CASSPQGPLSYEQYF